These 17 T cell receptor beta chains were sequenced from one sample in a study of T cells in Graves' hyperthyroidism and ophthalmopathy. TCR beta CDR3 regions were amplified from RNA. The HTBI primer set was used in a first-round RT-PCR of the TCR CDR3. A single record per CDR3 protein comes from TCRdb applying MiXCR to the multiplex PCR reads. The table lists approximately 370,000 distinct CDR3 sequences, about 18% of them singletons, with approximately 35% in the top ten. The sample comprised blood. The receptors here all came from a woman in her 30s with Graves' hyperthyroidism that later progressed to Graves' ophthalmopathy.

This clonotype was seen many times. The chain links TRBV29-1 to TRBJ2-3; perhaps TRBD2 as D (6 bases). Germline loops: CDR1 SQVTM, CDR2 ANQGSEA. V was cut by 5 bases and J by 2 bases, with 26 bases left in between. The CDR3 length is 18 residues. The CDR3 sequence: CSVQTPEGLEATTDTQYF. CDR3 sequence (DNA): TGCAGCGTTCAAACCCCGGAGGGTCTGGAGGCGACCACAGATACGCAGTATTTT.

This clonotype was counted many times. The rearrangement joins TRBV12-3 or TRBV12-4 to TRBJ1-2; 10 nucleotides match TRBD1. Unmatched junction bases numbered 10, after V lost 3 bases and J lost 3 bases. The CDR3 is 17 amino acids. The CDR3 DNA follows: TGTGCCAGCAGTTTTTCTGACAGGGGGCGAGGTGACTATGGCTACACCTTC. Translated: CASSFSDRGRGDYGYTF.

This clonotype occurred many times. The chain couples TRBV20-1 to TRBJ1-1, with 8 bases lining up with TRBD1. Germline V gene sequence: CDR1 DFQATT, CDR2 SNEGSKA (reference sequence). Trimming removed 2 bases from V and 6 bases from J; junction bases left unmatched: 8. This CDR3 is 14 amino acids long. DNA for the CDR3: TGCAGTGCTAGATACGTCAGGGGGCAGGCTGAAGCTTTCTTT. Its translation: CSARYVRGQAEAFF.

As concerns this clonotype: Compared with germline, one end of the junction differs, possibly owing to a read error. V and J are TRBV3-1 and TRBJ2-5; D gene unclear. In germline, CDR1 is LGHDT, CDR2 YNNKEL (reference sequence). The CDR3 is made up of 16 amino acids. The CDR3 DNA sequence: TGTGCCAGCAGCCAAGATTGGGATGGGGAATCGAAGACTCAGTACTTC. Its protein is CASSQDWDGESKTQYF.

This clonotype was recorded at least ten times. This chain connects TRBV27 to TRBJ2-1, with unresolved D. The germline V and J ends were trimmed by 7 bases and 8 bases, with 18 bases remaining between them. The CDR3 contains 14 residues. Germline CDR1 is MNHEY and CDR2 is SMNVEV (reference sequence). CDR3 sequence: CASISVPGRHEQFF. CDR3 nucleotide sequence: TGTGCCAGCATTTCGGTCCCCGGACGTCATGAGCAGTTCTTC.

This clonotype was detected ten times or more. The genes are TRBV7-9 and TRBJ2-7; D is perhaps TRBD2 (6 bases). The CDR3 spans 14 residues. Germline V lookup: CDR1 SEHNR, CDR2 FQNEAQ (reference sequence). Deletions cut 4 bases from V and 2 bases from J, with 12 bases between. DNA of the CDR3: TGTGCCAGCAGCTCAACGCCGGGAGCCTACGAGCAGTACTTC. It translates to CASSSTPGAYEQYF.

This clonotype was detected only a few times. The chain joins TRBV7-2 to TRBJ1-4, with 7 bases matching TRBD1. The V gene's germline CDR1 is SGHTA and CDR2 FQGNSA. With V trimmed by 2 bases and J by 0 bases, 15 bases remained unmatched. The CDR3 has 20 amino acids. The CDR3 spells CASSLPSYRGRLPTNEKLFF. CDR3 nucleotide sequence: TGTGCCAGCAGCTTACCCTCTTACAGGGGACGCCTTCCAACTAATGAAAAACTGTTTTTT.

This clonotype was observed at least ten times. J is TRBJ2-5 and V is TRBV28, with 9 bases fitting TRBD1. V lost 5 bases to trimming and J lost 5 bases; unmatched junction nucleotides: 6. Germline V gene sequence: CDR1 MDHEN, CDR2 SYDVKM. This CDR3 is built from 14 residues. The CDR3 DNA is TGTGCCAGCAGTGGAGACAGGGGGAGGGAGACCCAGTACTTC. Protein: CASSGDRGRETQYF.

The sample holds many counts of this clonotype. CDR3 loop: CASSQATEAFF. For the CDR3, the DNA is TGTGCCAGCTCACAAGCCACTGAAGCTTTCTTT. The rearrangement uses TRBV18 and TRBJ1-1; unclear D gene. The CDR3 has 11 residues. The germline V gene has CDR1 KGHSH and CDR2 LQKENI. Trimming shortened V by 4 bases and J by 4 bases, and 4 bases separated the two germline ends.

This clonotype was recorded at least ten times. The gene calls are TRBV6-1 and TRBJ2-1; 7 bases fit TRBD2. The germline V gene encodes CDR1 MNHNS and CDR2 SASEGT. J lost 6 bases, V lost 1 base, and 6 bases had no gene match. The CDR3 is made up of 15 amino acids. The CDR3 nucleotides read TGTGCCAGCAGTGAAGGGCTAGCGGAATTCAATGAGCAGTTCTTC. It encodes CASSEGLAEFNEQFF.

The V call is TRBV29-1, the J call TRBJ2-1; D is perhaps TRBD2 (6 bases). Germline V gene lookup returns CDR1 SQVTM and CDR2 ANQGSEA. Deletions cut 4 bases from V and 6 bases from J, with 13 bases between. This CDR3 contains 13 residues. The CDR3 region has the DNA TGCAGCGTTGTGCGGGATACTAGCAATGAGCAGTTCTTC. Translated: CSVVRDTSNEQFF.

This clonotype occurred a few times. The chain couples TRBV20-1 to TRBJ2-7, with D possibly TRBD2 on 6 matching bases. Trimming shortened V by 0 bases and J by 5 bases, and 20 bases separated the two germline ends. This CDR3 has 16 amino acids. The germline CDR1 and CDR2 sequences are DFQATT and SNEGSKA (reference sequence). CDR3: CSARDRPRGFWDEQYF. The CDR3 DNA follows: TGCAGTGCTAGAGACCGCCCCCGGGGGTTTTGGGACGAGCAGTACTTC.

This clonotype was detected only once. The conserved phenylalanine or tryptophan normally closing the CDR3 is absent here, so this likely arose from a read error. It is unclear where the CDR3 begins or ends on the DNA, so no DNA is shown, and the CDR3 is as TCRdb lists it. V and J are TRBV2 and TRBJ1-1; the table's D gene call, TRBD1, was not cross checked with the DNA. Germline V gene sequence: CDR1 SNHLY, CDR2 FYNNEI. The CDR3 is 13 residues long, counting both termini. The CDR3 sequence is CASSPGLNTEAFL.

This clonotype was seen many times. CDR3 in amino acids: CSATRTGGRANEQYF. The DNA for the CDR3 is TGCAGTGCTACCCGGACGGGGGGACGAGCCAACGAGCAGTACTTC. This chain connects TRBV20-1 to TRBJ2-7; TRBD2 matches 7 bases. The V segment lost 4 bases and the J segment 5 bases; nucleotides outside the gene matches: 14. CDR3 length: 15 residues. The germline gives CDR1 DFQATT, CDR2 SNEGSKA (reference sequence).

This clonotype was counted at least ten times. As DNA, the CDR3 is TGCGCCAGCAGCTTGGCCGGGACATACAATGAGCAGTTCTTC. As protein: CASSLAGTYNEQFF. V gene TRBV5-1 combines with J gene TRBJ2-1, with a tentative D call TRBD1 (6 bases). Trimming took 0 bases from V and 4 from J, leaving 8 bases between them. Germline lookup yields CDR1 SGHRS and CDR2 YFSETQ. CDR3 size: 14 residues.

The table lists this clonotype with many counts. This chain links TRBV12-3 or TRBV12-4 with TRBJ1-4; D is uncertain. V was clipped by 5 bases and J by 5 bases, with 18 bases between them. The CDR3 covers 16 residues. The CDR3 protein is CASSPESVRVNEKLFF. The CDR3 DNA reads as TGTGCCAGCAGTCCCGAGTCGGTAAGGGTAAATGAAAAACTGTTTTTT.

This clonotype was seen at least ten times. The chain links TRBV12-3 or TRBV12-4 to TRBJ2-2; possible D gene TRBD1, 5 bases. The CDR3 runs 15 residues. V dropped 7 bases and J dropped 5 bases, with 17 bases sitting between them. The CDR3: CASNPQGRGTGELFF. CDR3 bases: TGTGCCAGCAACCCTCAGGGTCGTGGGACCGGGGAGCTGTTTTTT.